This T cell receptor (beta chain) was documented in a study of CD8 T cells in ankylosing spondylitis. The study, taken as a whole, reports: Ankylosing spondylitis blood appeared to carry a characteristic TCR beta motif of roughly eight highly homologous variants.

Each CDR3 protein gets one entry after TCRdb re-called the 5' RACE reads with MiXCR. The data contain fewer than 550,000 distinct CDR3 sequences, roughly 5.3% of them seen just once; the ten biggest clones take up 3% to 4.5%. There are 14 residues in the CDR3. The V end lost 2 bases, the J end lost 10 bases, and 16 bases lay between the germline ends. Germline V gene data show CDR1 as SGHRS and CDR2 as YFSETQ. Comments on this clonotype: Its specificity is unknown.

The sample consisted of blood, either unsorted or a sorted T cell fraction (not recorded which). The J gene is TRBJ2-1, the V gene TRBV5-1; D gene unclear. This clonotype was sampled from a male donor with ankylosing spondylitis. This CDR3 reads CASSFSSHSGEQFF. The CDR3 DNA follows: TGCGCCAGCAGCTTTTCGTCCCACTCAGGAGAGCAGTTCTTC.